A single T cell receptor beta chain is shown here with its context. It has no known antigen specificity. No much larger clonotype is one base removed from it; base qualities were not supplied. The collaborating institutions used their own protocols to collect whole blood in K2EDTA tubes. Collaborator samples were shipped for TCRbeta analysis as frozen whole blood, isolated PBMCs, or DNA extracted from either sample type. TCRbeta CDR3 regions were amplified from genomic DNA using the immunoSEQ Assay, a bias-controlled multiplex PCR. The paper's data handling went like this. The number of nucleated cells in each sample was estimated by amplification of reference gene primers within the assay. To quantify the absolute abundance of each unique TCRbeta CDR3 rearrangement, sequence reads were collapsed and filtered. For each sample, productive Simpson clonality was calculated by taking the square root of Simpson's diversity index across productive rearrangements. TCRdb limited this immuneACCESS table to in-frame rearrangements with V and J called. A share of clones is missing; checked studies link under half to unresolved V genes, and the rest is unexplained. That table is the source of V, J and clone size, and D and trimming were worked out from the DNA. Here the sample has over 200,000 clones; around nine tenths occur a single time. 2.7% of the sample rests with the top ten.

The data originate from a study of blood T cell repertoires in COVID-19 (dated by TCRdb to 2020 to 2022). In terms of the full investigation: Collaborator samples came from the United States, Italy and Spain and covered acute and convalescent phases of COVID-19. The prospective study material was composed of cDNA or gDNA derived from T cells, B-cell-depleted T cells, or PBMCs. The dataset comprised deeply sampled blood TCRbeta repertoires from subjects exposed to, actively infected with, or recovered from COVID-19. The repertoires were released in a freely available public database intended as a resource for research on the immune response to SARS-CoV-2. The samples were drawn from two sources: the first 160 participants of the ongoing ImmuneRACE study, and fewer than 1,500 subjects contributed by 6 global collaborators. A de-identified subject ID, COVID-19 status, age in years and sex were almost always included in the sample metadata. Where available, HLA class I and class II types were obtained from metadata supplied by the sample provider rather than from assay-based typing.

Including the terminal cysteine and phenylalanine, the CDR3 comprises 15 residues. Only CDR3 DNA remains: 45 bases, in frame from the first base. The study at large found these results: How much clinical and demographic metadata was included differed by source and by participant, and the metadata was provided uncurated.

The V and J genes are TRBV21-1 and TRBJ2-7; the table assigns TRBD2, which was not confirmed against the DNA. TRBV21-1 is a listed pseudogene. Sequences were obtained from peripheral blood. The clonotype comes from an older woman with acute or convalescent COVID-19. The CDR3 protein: CASTKGTSGTYEQYF. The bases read TGTGCCAGCACCAAAGGGACTAGCGGTACCTACGAGCAGTACTTC.